This T cell receptor beta chain appears in the sequencing data of a study of blood T cell repertoires in COVID-19 (dated by TCRdb to between 2020 and 2021). In terms of the full investigation: Samples from collaborators originated in the United States, Italy and Spain and spanned both the acute and convalescent phases of COVID-19. The material from the prospective study consisted of cDNA or gDNA derived from T cells, B-cell-depleted T cells, or PBMCs. Subjects who had been exposed to COVID-19, were actively infected with it, or had recovered from it provided the deeply sampled blood TCRbeta repertoires that made up the dataset. A freely available public database, intended as a resource for researchers studying the immune response to SARS-CoV-2, is where the repertoires were released. Samples came from the ongoing ImmuneRACE study (first 160 participants) plus 1,254 subjects from 6 global collaborators. Nearly every sample came with metadata listing a de-identified subject ID, COVID-19 status, age in years and sex. Where available, HLA class I and class II types were obtained from metadata supplied by the sample provider rather than from assay-based typing. Broad study findings and their caveats: The amount of clinical and demographic metadata varied by source and participant and was provided uncurated.

Comment on this clone: The clone's antigen remains unknown. Per-base qualities were not stored, and no clone one base away is much larger.

Collaborating institutions collected whole blood in K2EDTA tubes following their own protocols. For TCRbeta analysis, collaborators shipped samples as frozen whole blood, isolated PBMCs, or DNA extracted from either of those sample types. The CDR3 has 14 amino acids, counting the end cysteine and phenylalanine. Only CDR3 DNA is held: 42 bases, read in frame from base 1. CDR1 PRHDT and CDR2 FYEKMQ are derived from the germline V gene (reference sequence). A distance of 10 bases separates the germline ends of V and J, which lose 5 bases and 2 bases respectively. TCRbeta CDR3 regions were amplified from genomic DNA using the immunoSEQ Assay, a bias-controlled multiplex PCR. As for how the authors treated the data: The number of nucleated cells in each sample was estimated from the amplification of reference gene primers within the assay. To quantify the absolute abundance of each unique TCRbeta CDR3 rearrangement, sequence reads were collapsed and filtered. Productive Simpson clonality was computed per sample as the square root of Simpson's diversity index over productive rearrangements. Entries here come from immuneACCESS through TCRdb and include only in-frame sequences with V and J called. Some clones fail to appear in such tables; in the studies checked, an unresolved V gene covers under half of the shortfall, and the cause of the remainder is unknown. V and J calls and clone size come straight from that table; D and trimming were deduced from the DNA. This sample lists 150,000 to 200,000 clones; around 85% were detected once. The ten largest clones represent about 3.3% of the sample.

The sequence came from a human donor with acute or convalescent COVID-19. The donor label of this sample is uncertain. The chain is encoded by TRBV13 joined to TRBJ1-3; the D gene is unclear. The sample taken for sequencing was peripheral blood. The CDR3 amino acid sequence is: CASSERTAGNTIYF. The DNA sequence follows: TGTGCCAGCAGCGAAAGGACTGCTGGAAACACCATATATTTT.